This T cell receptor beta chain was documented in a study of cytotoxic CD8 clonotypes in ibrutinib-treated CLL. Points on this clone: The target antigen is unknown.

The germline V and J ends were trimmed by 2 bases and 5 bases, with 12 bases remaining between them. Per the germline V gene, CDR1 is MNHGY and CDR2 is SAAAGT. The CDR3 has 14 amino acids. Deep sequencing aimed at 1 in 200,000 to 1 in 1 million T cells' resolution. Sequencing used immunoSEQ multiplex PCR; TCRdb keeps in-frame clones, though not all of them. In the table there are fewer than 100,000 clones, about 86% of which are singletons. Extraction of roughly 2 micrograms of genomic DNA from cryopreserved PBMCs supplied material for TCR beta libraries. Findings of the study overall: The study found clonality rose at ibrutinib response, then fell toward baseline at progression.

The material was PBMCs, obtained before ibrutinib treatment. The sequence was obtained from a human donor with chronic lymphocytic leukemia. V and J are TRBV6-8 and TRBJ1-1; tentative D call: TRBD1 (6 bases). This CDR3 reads CASSYRKQGTEAFF. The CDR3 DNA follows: TGTGCCAGCAGTTACCGCAAACAGGGAACTGAAGCTTTCTTT.